The present TCR beta chain was sequenced within a study of technical replicates of blood from a handful of donors (dated by TCRdb to 2017 to 2019). The CDR3, cysteine through phenylalanine, is 15 amino acids long. Only the CDR3 region is kept as DNA, spanning 45 bases read in frame from base 1. CDR1 and CDR2 are read off the germline V gene as SGHVS and FNYEAQ. The library came from the immunoSEQ multiplex PCR assay. Here the immuneACCESS table is served through TCRdb, limited to in-frame sequences with V and J called. Missing clones are a known gap in these copies; in checked studies unresolved V genes cover under half, and the rest lacks a known reason. The sample table contains around 83,000 clones; only one count was recorded for around 90% of them. The ten largest clones add up to under 0.5% of the sample. As to this clone: What this receptor recognizes is not known. Base-call qualities are not available, and no considerably larger clone is one nucleotide away.

The source material was T cells isolated from PBMCs. The TCR comes from a human donor in good health. Some clones in this sample may be carry-over from other donors' samples. The V and J segments used are TRBV7-6 and TRBJ2-5; 9 central nucleotides agree with TRBD1. The J call is uncertain, as TRBJ2-7 better fits the DNA end. The sequence in DNA is TGTGCCAGCAGCTCGGGGACAGGGAAAGCCTACGAGCAGTACTTC. It is translated as CASSSGTGKAYEQYF.